This entry features one TCR beta chain sequence. CDR1 is SGDLS, CDR2 YYNGEE, per germline. This CDR3 has 14 amino acids. The V end was cut by 4 bases, the J end by 3 bases, with 14 bases between. This specimen belongs to a study of control samples from healthy donors and cancer patients. This table comes from immunoSEQ multiplex PCR, and its TCRdb copy is limited to in-frame clones, with some not included. The profile covers approximately 190,000 clones, with roughly nine tenths appearing a single time and 1.8% taken by the ten largest. Sequenced material: blood. The sequence was collected from a young man in good health. The chain couples TRBV9 to TRBJ2-7, with a possible D match to TRBD1 (6 bases). The CDR3, as DNA: TGTGCCAGCAGCCGCACAGGGAATTTCTACGAGCAGTACTTC. Translation: CASSRTGNFYEQYF.